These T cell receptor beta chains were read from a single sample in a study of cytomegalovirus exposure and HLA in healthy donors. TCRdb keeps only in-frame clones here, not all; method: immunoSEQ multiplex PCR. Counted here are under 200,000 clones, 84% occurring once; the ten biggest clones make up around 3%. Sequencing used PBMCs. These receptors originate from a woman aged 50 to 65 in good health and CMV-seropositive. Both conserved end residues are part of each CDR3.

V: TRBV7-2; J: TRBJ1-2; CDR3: CASSLASAANYGYTF
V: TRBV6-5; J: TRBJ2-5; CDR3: CATSSSSGVETQYF
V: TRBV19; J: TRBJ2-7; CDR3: CASSMAGTGTYEQYF
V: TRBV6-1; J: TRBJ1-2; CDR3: CASSEKGRESDGYTF
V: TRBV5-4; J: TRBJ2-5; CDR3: CASSLGGVGYQETQYF
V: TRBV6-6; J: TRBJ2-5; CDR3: CASSAEGTQYF
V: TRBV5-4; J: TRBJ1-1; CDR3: CASSLPTGGDTEAFF
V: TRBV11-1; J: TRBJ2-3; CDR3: CASSLSPLSGTDTQYF
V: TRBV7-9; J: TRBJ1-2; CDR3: CASSSDRRLNYGYTF
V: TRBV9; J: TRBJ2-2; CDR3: CASSSLGGSNTGELFF
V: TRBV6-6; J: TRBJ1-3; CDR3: CASKNQGNTIYF
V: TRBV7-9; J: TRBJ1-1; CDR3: CSSSQAVNTEAFF
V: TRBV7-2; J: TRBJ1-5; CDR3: CASSLRGNQPQHF
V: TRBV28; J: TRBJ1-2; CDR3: CASRYRGTGVPNYGYTF
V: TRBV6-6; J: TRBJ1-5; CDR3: CASSSSGNNQPQHF
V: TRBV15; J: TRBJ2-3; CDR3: CATSRPVWSGGTDTQYF
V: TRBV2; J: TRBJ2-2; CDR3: CASKLPGSSTGELFF
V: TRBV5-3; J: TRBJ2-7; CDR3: CARSLGDRVNYEQYF
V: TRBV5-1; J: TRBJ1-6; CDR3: CASSLQDRGLNSPLHF
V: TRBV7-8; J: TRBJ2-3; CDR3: CASSPGTGWVFTDTQYF
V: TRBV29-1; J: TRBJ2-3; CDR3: CSVRGGPSTDTQYF
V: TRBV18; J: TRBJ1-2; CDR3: CASSQNRGSGRDYGYTF
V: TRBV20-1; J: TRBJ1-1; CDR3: CSAGQGAEAFF
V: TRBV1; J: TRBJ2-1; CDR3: CTSSLGGQGTYNEQFF
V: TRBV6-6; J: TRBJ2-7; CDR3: CASSPSGQPEQYF
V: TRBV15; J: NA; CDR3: CATTKLTGDHEQYF
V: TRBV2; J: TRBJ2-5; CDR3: CASRGEGLRETQYF
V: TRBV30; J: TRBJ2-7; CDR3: CAWGGSYEQYF
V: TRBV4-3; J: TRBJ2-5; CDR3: CASSQDRGGTQYF
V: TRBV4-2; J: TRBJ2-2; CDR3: CASSQDLLAGELFF
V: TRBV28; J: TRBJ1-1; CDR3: CASSFSRRTGNLEAFF
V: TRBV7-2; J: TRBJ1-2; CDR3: CASSLGQGAFYGYTF
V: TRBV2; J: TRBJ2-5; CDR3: CASILDSEVIKTQYF
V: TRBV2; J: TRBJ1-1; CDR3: CATDRGQDTEAFF
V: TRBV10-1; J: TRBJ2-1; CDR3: CASILGHLSSYNEQFF
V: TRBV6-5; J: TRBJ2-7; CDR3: CASAQGAAYEQYF
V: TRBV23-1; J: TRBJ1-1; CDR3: CASSQSGDRVTSEAFF
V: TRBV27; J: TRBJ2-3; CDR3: CASSLTGQGITDTQYF
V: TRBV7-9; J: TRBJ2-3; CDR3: CSSRILTDTQYF
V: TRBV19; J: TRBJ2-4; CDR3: CASSMNRELAKNIQYF
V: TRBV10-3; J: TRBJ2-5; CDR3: CAISESINSQETQYF